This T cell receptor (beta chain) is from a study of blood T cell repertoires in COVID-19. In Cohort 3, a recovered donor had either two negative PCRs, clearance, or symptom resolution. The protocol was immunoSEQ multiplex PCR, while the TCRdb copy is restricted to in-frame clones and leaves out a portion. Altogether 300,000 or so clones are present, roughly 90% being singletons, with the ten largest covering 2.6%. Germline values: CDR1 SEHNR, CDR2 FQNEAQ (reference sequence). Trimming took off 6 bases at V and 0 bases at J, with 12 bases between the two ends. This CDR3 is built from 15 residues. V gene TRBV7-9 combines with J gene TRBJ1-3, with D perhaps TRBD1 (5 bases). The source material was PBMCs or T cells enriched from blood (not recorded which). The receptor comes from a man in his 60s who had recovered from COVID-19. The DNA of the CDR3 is TGTGCCAGCAGTCGTGACAGCCTCTCTGGAAACACCATATATTTT. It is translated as CASSRDSLSGNTIYF.